The source of this TCR beta chain is a study of blood T cells in healthy people across ages. In the study overall: T cells yielded about one barcoded beta molecule per two cells through template switching.

This clonotype occurred a few times. The CDR3 length is 15 residues. Germline trimming cut 6 bases from V and 4 bases from J; bases unmatched to any gene: 11. Germline assignment: CDR1 MDHEN and CDR2 SYDVKM. Combining a sample-barcoded 5' primer with a J-beta primer mix, a second PCR ran for about 7 to 11 cycles. TCRdb reanalysed the 5' RACE reads using MiXCR and keeps one entry per CDR3 protein. The repertoire holds fewer than 1.5 million distinct CDR3 sequences, around 42% seen once, with roughly 7.9% in the top ten. V is TRBV28 and J is TRBJ1-2; 7 bases are shared with TRBD1. The receptor's source is a woman aged 18-29 years in good health. Material for sequencing was blood. The CDR3 protein is CASSRRQGTFYGYTF. CDR3 DNA: TGTGCCAGCAGCCGGCGACAGGGAACCTTCTATGGCTACACCTTC.